This T cell receptor (beta chain) is from a study of Ad26.COV2.S vaccination and SARS-CoV-2 variants (dated by TCRdb to 2020 to 2023). In the study overall: Donors in the vaccine arm were drawn from COV1001, a phase I-IIa trial of Ad26.COV2.S in healthy adults that was multicentre, randomized, double-blind and placebo-controlled. Investigators did not know the trial group allocation while performing experiments and assessing outcomes. TCRbeta repertoire sequencing was used to assess the specificity and breadth of SARS-CoV-2-reactive T cell receptors after Ad26.COV2.S vaccination. Ad26.COV2.S was given intramuscularly at 5x10^10 or 1x10^11 viral particles, as a single shot or as two shots 56 days apart. Trial participants were randomized into five groups of five, in which low-dose or high-dose Ad26.COV2.S was given once or twice, or placebo was given on both occasions. A total of about 30 samples were included in the TCR-sequenced set, comprising some 20 Ad26.COV2.S vaccine recipients, 5 placebo recipients and 8 SARS-CoV-2 convalescent individuals.

The immunoSEQ Assay was the method used to sequence TCRbeta CDR3 regions. After extraction, genomic DNA underwent amplification by bias-controlled multiplex PCR, followed by high-throughput sequencing. The published analysis was carried out like this. To quantify the absolute abundance of every unique TCRbeta CDR3 region, sequences were collapsed and filtered. T cell fraction was estimated by normalizing TCRbeta template counts to usable DNA, which was measured by amplifying reference genes present in all nucleated cells. Repertoire TCRs were annotated as SARS-CoV-2-specific by exact matching of V gene, CDR3 amino acid sequence and J gene to a known reactive TCR set. The reference SARS-CoV-2 TCR set came from MIRA and was filtered for enrichment in COVID-19-positive ImmuneCODE repertoires, removing public or cross-reactive TCRs. Using the MIRA antigens, annotated TCRs were further analysed by specific ORF or by position within an ORF. Breadth was defined as annotated unique rearrangements over total unique productive rearrangements; depth was the summed frequency of those rearrangements. Two-sided Wilcoxon rank-sum tests were used to compare TCR breadth between groups. TCRdb took over this immuneACCESS table, retaining in-frame rearrangements with V and J assigned. Such tables are incomplete; in checked studies, under half of the missing clones stem from an unresolved V gene, and the remainder is unexplained. V and J calls and clone size follow that table, whereas D and trimming were derived from the DNA. Here the sample has about 350,000 clones; around 88% occur a single time. The ten largest clones represent 9.5% to 12% of the sample.

Notes on this clone: The antigen this receptor binds is unknown. Base qualities are not recorded, but no much larger clone differs from it by a single base.

In the paper's terms, the treatment or condition label means: some 20 received Ad26.COV2.S at low or high dose, single or two shots; roughly 5 received placebo; per-sample allocation not given. For vaccine and placebo recipients, repertoires were sequenced using samples collected on day 63 after the first injection. In Cohort 1b, around 25 adults aged 18-55 years were enrolled at a single site in Boston, USA, between 29 July and 7 August 2020. As a vaccine, Ad26.COV2.S was a replication-incompetent adenovirus type 26 vector that expressed a prefusion-stabilized SARS-CoV-2 spike protein derived from the original Wuhan strain. Study-level results and caveats: The study was not powered for comparison of responses between vaccine doses or regimens. Vaccine and placebo recipients had comparable non-spike TCR breadth, which fits with the vaccine containing only spike. According to the authors, total T cell responses may have been underestimated by the TCR breadth and depth analyses. Ad26.COV2.S recipients had higher spike-specific TCR breadth than placebo recipients (P = 0.0014). After vaccination, substantial breadth of spike-specific CD8+ and CD4+ T cell responses was reported.

This sample comprised peripheral blood, obtained in a trial of Ad26.COV2.S vaccine versus placebo. This TCR was sampled from a person aged 18-60 years who received the Ad26.COV2.S COVID-19 vaccine or a placebo.

This receptor has the CDR3 CASSPPGLLEGNEQFF. The sequence in DNA is TGCGCCAGCAGCCCACCGGGACTATTGGAAGGCAATGAGCAGTTCTTC. The chain uses TRBV5-1 and TRBJ2-1; the junction holds 7 bases that match TRBD2. Trimming leaves V shorter by 4 bases and J shorter by 6 bases, with the junction holding 13 bases beyond the gene matches. The CDR3 runs 16 amino acids, cysteine and phenylalanine included. The only DNA kept is the CDR3, 48 bases in frame from the first base. Reading the germline V gene gives CDR1 SGHRS and CDR2 YFSETQ.